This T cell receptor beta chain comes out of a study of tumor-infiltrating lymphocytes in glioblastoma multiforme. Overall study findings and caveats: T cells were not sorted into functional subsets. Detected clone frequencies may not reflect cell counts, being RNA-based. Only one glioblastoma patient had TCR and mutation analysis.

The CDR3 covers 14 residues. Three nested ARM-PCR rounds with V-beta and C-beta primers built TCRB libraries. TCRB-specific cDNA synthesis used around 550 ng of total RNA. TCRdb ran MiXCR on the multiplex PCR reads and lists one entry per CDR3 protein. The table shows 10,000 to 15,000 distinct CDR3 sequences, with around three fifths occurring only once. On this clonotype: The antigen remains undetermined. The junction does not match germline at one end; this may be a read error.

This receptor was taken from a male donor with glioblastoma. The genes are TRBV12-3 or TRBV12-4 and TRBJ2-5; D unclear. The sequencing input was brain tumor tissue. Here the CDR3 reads CASSVPESQEIQYF. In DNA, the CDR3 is TGTGCCAGCAGCGTGCCAGAATCTCAAGAGATCCAGTACTTC.